The clone carrying this T cell receptor (beta chain) was counted a few times. The data derive from a study of T cells in Graves' hyperthyroidism and ophthalmopathy. Regions amplified from RNA transcripts were the TCR beta CDR3 regions. First-round RT-PCR targeting the TCR CDR3 was performed with the HTBI primer set. One entry per CDR3 protein, called by TCRdb with MiXCR from the multiplex PCR reads. The profile shows about 260,000 distinct CDR3 sequences, over 20% of them singletons. The CDR3 is 17 residues long. With V trimmed by 0 bases and J by 5 bases, 9 bases remained unmatched. Germline CDR1 and CDR2: MGHRA and YSYEKL.

The chain recombines TRBV4-1 with TRBJ2-5; 10 positions agree with TRBD2. The sequencing input was blood. The clonotype was recovered from a man aged 25 to 40 with Graves' ophthalmopathy. This CDR3 is CASSQDGAGGPVETQYF. Written as DNA, the CDR3 is TGCGCCAGCAGCCAAGATGGAGCGGGAGGGCCTGTGGAGACCCAGTACTTC.